A single sample is the source of the 28 T cell receptor beta chains below, sequenced in a study of T cell responses to AZD1222 COVID-19 vaccine. Sequenced by immunoSEQ multiplex PCR; TCRdb stores in-frame clones only, minus some. The sample includes some 160,000 clones, more than 70% seen only once; the top ten take roughly 5%. The specimen comprised peripheral blood, sampled on day 0 of AZD1222 vaccination. The source of these receptors is an adult in good health.

This clone showed up just once. The rearrangement joins TRBV30 to TRBJ1-4, with a possible D match to TRBD1 (5 bases). The V end was cut by 1 base, the J end by 5 bases, with 11 bases between. The germline V gene encodes CDR1 GTSNPN and CDR2 SVGIG (reference sequence). The CDR3 consists of 14 residues. CDR3 bases: TGTGCCTGGAGTGCCGGGACGGCAAATGAAAAACTGTTTTTT. This gives the protein CAWSAGTANEKLFF. Full variable domain (remainder filled in from reference TRBV30 and TRBJ1-4): SQTIHQWPATLVQPVGSPLSLECTVEGTSNPNLYWYRQAAGRGLQLLFYSVGIGQISSEVPQNLSASRPQDRQFILSSKKLLLSDSGFYLCAWSAGTANEKLFFGSGTQLSVL.

The genes are TRBV27 and TRBJ1-5; 7 bases agree with TRBD1. With V trimmed by 6 bases and J by 2 bases, 4 bases remained unmatched. CDR1 is MNHEY and CDR2 is SMNVEV in the germline V gene (reference sequence). The CDR3 consists of 14 residues. The CDR3 sequence is CASRRQGGNQPQHF. In nucleotides, the CDR3 is TGTGCCAGCAGAAGACAGGGAGGCAATCAGCCCCAGCATTTT.

V gene TRBV5-4 combines with J gene TRBJ2-2; TRBD2 matches at 12 bases. Germline V gene lookup returns CDR1 SGHNT and CDR2 YYREEE (reference sequence). The CDR3 runs 18 residues. With V trimmed by 4 bases and J by 4 bases, 11 bases remained unmatched. Here the CDR3 reads CASSEGLAGLGSTGELFF. The CDR3 bases are TGTGCCAGCAGCGAAGGACTAGCGGGACTAGGAAGCACCGGGGAGCTGTTTTTT.

The chain recombines TRBV20-1 with TRBJ1-4; D is undetermined. The CDR3 length is 11 residues. CDR1 is DFQATT, CDR2 SNEGSKA, per germline (reference sequence). Trimming removed 3 bases at V and 8 bases at J, with 7 bases between. DNA of the CDR3: TGCAGTGCTAGGCCCGCGGAAAAACTGTTTTTT. The encoded protein is CSARPAEKLFF.

This chain connects TRBV5-4 to TRBJ1-2; tentatively, D is TRBD1 (5 bases). Trimming pared 0 bases from V and 4 bases from J, leaving 13 bases between. This CDR3 is built from 15 residues. Germline CDR1 SGHNT, CDR2 YYREEE (reference sequence). This chain's CDR3 is CASSLALGGVYGYTF. The CDR3, as DNA: TGTGCCAGCAGCTTGGCCCTCGGGGGGGTCTATGGCTACACCTTC.

The CDR3 protein is CASSLTGKETQYF. Written as DNA, the CDR3 is TGTGCCAGCAGCCTAACAGGGAAGGAGACCCAGTACTTC. The V and J genes are TRBV3-1 (or the pseudogene TRBV3-2) and TRBJ2-5, with a tentative D call TRBD1 (6 bases). This CDR3 contains 13 residues. Trimming took off 4 bases at V and 5 bases at J, with 11 bases between the two ends. Germline V CDR1 and CDR2: LGHDT, YNNKEL (reference sequence).

The chain links TRBV6-2 or TRBV6-3 to TRBJ2-5; D gene unclear. Trimming pared 4 bases from V and 4 bases from J, leaving 16 bases between. In germline, CDR1 is MNHEY, CDR2 SVGEGT. The CDR3 sequence is 15 residues long. The CDR3 sequence: CASSSTRLGRETQYF. The CDR3, as DNA: TGTGCCAGCAGTTCCACTCGACTCGGACGAGAGACCCAGTACTTC.

This clone was seen a handful of times. J is TRBJ2-7 and V is TRBV19; 8 bases align to TRBD2. Per germline, CDR1 LNHDA and CDR2 SQIVND (reference sequence). V gave up 6 bases and J gave up 0 bases; unmatched junction bases: 4. The CDR3 covers 14 residues. The CDR3 DNA follows: TGTGCCAGTAGAAGGAGCGGGAGCTCCTACGAGCAGTACTTC. Amino acids: CASRRSGSSYEQYF.

This clone has only a few counts. This sequence joins TRBV5-5 and TRBJ1-1; possibly TRBD1 for D (6 bases). V was cut by 4 bases and J by 4 bases, with 26 bases left in between. From germline, CDR1 is SGHKS and CDR2 YYEKEE (reference sequence). The CDR3 is 18 residues long. The CDR3, as DNA: TGTGCCAGCAGCGTTTCGCCAGGAAATCCAGGGGTGAGCACTGAAGCTTTCTTT. It specifies CASSVSPGNPGVSTEAFF.

The chain joins TRBV18 to TRBJ2-2, with D perhaps matching TRBD1 or TRBD2 (5 bases each). The V end lost 5 bases, the J end lost 1 base, and 11 bases lay between the germline ends. Germline V gene sequence: CDR1 KGHSH, CDR2 LQKENI. The CDR3 extends over 15 amino acids. CDR3 nucleotide sequence: TGTGCCAGCTCATTCGGGACGCAGAACACCGGGGAGCTGTTTTTT. Its protein is CASSFGTQNTGELFF.

This chain joins TRBV7-2 and TRBJ1-3; TRBD1 is a possible D gene (6 bases). This CDR3 comprises 14 residues. Germline loops: CDR1 SGHTA, CDR2 FQGNSA. V shed 5 bases and J shed 8 bases, with 16 bases lying between them. The CDR3 nucleotides read TGTGCCAGCAGCCGTCAGGGGATATGGGACACCATATATTTT. Its translation is CASSRQGIWDTIYF.

This clone was counted only a few times. The genes are TRBV7-9 and TRBJ2-3; a possible D gene is TRBD1 (5 bases). Deletions cut 0 bases from V and 2 bases from J, with 12 bases between. The V gene's germline CDR1 is SEHNR and CDR2 FQNEAQ (reference sequence). The CDR3 runs 16 residues. CDR3 sequence (DNA): TGTGCCAGCAGCTTAGCGGGGCGCTCTACCACAGATACGCAGTATTTT. Its protein product is CASSLAGRSTTDTQYF.

This chain joins TRBV5-1 and TRBJ2-5; 9 bases are shared with TRBD1. Per the germline V gene, CDR1 is SGHRS and CDR2 is YFSETQ. This CDR3 is 16 amino acids long. V was pared by 1 base and J by 4 bases, with 8 bases of the junction left unmatched. For the CDR3, the DNA is TGCGCCAGCAGCTTGAGCCAAAACAGGGGGCGAGAGACCCAGTACTTC. It specifies CASSLSQNRGRETQYF.

This chain joins TRBV3-1 (or the pseudogene TRBV3-2) and TRBJ2-7; D gene unclear. The V end was cut by 0 bases, the J end by 2 bases, with 5 bases between. The CDR3 sequence is 13 residues long. CDR1 is LGHDT, CDR2 YNNKEL, per germline (reference sequence). CDR3 nucleotide sequence: TGTGCCAGCAGCCAAGAACTTACCTACGAGCAGTACTTC. Translated, it gives CASSQELTYEQYF.

The rearrangement uses TRBV28 and TRBJ2-7, with D hard to call. Trimming pared 7 bases from V and 6 bases from J, leaving 10 bases between. CDR3 length: 11 amino acids. The germline V gene encodes CDR1 MDHEN and CDR2 SYDVKM. This CDR3 reads CASISSSEQYF. CDR3 sequence (DNA): TGTGCCAGCATTTCGAGTTCCGAGCAGTACTTC.

The V gene is TRBV4-3, the J gene TRBJ1-1; tentatively, D is TRBD1 (5 bases). CDR1 LGHNA and CDR2 YSLEER come from the germline V gene. V was shortened by 6 bases and J by 2 bases, with 7 bases between the two germline ends. The length of the CDR3 is 12 residues. The CDR3 bases are TGCGCCAGCAGTTGGGGCAACACTGAAGCTTTCTTT. Its protein is CASSWGNTEAFF.

This chain uses TRBV19 with TRBJ1-1; D not certain. Germline values: CDR1 LNHDA, CDR2 SQIVND (reference sequence). This CDR3 comprises 15 residues. V lost 4 bases, J lost 0 bases, and 12 bases lay in between. Here the CDR3 DNA reads TGTGCCAGTAGTACCGCGACAAGTCTGAACACTGAAGCTTTCTTT. This sequence encodes CASSTATSLNTEAFF.

The count of this clone is one. The chain employs TRBV5-4 and TRBJ1-6, with TRBD1 matching 7 bases. The CDR3 covers 14 residues. The junction had 6 bases not matched to a gene; V was cut back by 0 bases and J by 12 bases. Germline V gives CDR1 SGHNT, CDR2 YYREEE (reference sequence). Here the CDR3 reads CASSLVQGGGPLHF. The CDR3 coding sequence is TGTGCCAGCAGCTTGGTGCAGGGGGGGGGACCCCTCCACTTT. Full variable domain (remainder filled in from reference TRBV5-4 and TRBJ1-6): ETGVTQSPTHLIKTRGQQVTLRCSSQSGHNTVSWYQQALGQGPQFIFQYYREEENGRGNFPPRFSGLQFPNYSSELNVNALELDDSALYLCASSLVQGGGPLHFGNGTRLTVT.

The DNA of the CDR3 is TGTGCCCAGCGACAGGCAAAGACCCGCTGGGGCTACACCTTC. Translation gives CAQRQAKTRWGYTF. The chain couples TRBV30 to TRBJ1-2; D perhaps matches TRBD1 (6 bases). Germline CDR1 is GTSNPN and CDR2 is SVGIG (reference sequence). V dropped 8 bases and J dropped 8 bases, with 24 bases sitting between them. CDR3 length: 14 residues.

This chain links TRBV5-1 with TRBJ1-4, with 9 bases that match TRBD1. Germline V gene sequence: CDR1 SGHRS, CDR2 YFSETQ. The V segment lost 2 bases and the J segment 8 bases; nucleotides outside the gene matches: 4. The CDR3 is 14 amino acids. The CDR3 is CASSFGTGMEKLFF. The CDR3 DNA reads TGCGCCAGCAGCTTCGGGACAGGGATGGAAAAACTGTTTTTT.

Comments on this clone: One junction end disagrees with the germline gene, perhaps due to a read error. This CDR3 is CASRDPGNTIYF. DNA for the CDR3: TGTGCCAGCAGGGACCCTGGGAACACCATATATTTT. This chain connects TRBV6-5 to TRBJ1-3, with D unclear. Germline lookup yields CDR1 MNHEY and CDR2 SVGAGI. The length of the CDR3 is 12 residues.

This clone was found a few times. CDR3 DNA: TGTGCCAGCAGCTTAGTCAGCAGGCAGAAAAGGGACACCGGGGAGCTGTTTTTT. It specifies CASSLVSRQKRDTGELFF. The V call is TRBV7-6, the J call TRBJ2-2; D remains ambiguous. This CDR3 has 18 amino acids. The V gene's germline CDR1 is SGHVS and CDR2 FNYEAQ. V was cut by 1 base and J by 3 bases, with 18 bases left in between.

The chain carries TRBV11-2 and TRBJ1-5; possibly TRBD1 for D (6 bases). Trimming stripped 1 base from V and 9 bases from J, with 19 bases between. The CDR3 has 16 amino acids. The germline gives CDR1 SGHAT, CDR2 FQNNGV. The CDR3 coding sequence is TGTGCCAGCAGCTTAGGAGTCGGACAGTTGATGGGGCCCCAGCATTTT. The encoded protein is CASSLGVGQLMGPQHF.

The chain has TRBV28 and TRBJ2-7, with D perhaps TRBD1 (6 bases). CDR1 and CDR2 from the germline V gene are MDHEN and SYDVKM. This CDR3 spans 18 amino acids. Between the trimmed V and J ends, which lost 7 bases and 1 base, there was a span of 26 bases. This CDR3 is CASMDLDRFGVGSYEQYF. Written as DNA, the CDR3 is TGTGCCAGCATGGACTTAGACAGGTTCGGGGTCGGATCCTACGAGCAGTACTTC.

The V gene is TRBV4-2, the J gene TRBJ2-2; 10 bases align to TRBD1. Germline V lookup: CDR1 LGHNA, CDR2 YNFKEQ. CDR3 size: 16 residues. The J segment lost 5 bases and the V segment lost 4 bases, leaving 7 bases of the junction unmatched. The CDR3 is CASSLLGQGGTGELFF. CDR3 DNA: TGTGCCAGCAGCCTTCTCGGACAGGGGGGTACCGGGGAGCTGTTTTTT.

In its sample, this clone was seen once. This chain links TRBV9 with TRBJ2-7; D possibly matches TRBD1 or TRBD2 (6 bases each). Deletions cut 4 bases from V and 2 bases from J, with 16 bases between. The V gene's germline CDR1 is SGDLS and CDR2 YYNGEE. The length of the CDR3 is 15 residues. DNA for the CDR3: TGTGCCAGCAGCCCCACGCCGGGGGCAGCCTACGAGCAGTACTTC. Residues: CASSPTPGAAYEQYF.

This chain joins TRBV7-2 and TRBJ1-2; D gene ambiguous. This CDR3 is built from 14 residues. Germline values: CDR1 SGHTA, CDR2 FQGNSA. Trimming stripped 7 bases from V and 4 bases from J, with 16 bases between. The DNA for the CDR3 is TGTGCCAGCACCACCGTAGGGATTTTCTATGGCTACACCTTC. Residues: CASTTVGIFYGYTF.

This chain uses TRBV7-2 with TRBJ2-7; 7 positions agree with TRBD2. Trimming took 5 bases from V and 6 from J; bases not matched to a gene: 10. This CDR3 is 14 amino acids long. The germline gives CDR1 SGHTA, CDR2 FQGNSA. CDR3: CASSTQATSAEQYF. The CDR3 nucleotides are TGTGCCAGCAGCACACAGGCAACTAGCGCCGAGCAGTACTTC. The variable domain in full, with the rest retrieved from reference TRBV7-2 and TRBJ2-7, is GAGVSQSPSNKVTEKGKDVELRCDPISGHTALYWYRQSLGQGLEFLIYFQGNSAPDKSGLPSDRFSAERTGGSVSTLTIQRTQQEDSAVYLCASSTQATSAEQYFGPGTRLTVT.